This TCR beta chain was recorded in a study of T cell repertoires in cytomegalovirus infection. Looked up from germline, CDR1 is SGDLS and CDR2 is YYNGEE. The CDR3 is 19 residues long. Deletions cut 0 bases from V and 4 bases from J, with 23 bases between. One entry per CDR3 protein, called by TCRdb with MiXCR from the reads. The sample includes about 920,000 distinct CDR3 sequences, about a third of them seen just once. The study, taken as a whole, reports: The ex vivo response was dominated by HLA-C-restricted CMV-specific TCR beta clonotypes.

This clonotype was seen repeatedly, ten times or more. Its antigen is undetermined. This specimen was cultured CD8+ T cells from PBMCs, taken from culture after CMV antigen stimulation. This rearrangement joins TRBV9 to TRBJ2-1, with D possibly being TRBD2 (5 bases). The sequence derives from a human donor in good health (CMV status not recorded). Some clones in this sample may be carry-over from other donors' samples. The CDR3 nucleotides read TGTGCCAGCAGCGTAGAGGAGAGGGCCTTCAGAGGGCCATACAATGAGCAGTTCTTC. Protein product: CASSVEERAFRGPYNEQFF.